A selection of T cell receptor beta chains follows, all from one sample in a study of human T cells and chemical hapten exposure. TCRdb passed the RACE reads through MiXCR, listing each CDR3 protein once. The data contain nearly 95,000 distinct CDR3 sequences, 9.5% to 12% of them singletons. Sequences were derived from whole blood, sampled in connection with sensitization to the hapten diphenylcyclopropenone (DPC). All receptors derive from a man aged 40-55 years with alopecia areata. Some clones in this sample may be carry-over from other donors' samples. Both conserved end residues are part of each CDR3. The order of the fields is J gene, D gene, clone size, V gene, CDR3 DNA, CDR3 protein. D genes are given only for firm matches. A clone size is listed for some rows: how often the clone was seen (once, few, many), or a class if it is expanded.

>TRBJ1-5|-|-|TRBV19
TGTGCCAGTAGTATAGGACAGGTTAATCAGCCCCAGCATTTT
CASSIGQVNQPQHF
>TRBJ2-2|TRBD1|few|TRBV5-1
TGCGCCAGCAGCTTGGACAGGGGGAACACCGGGGAGCTGTTTTTT
CASSLDRGNTGELFF
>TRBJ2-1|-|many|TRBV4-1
TGCGCCAGCAGCGATACCTCCGGGGGAGGATGGGGTGAGCAGTTCTTC
CASSDTSGGGWGEQFF
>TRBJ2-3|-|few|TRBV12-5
TGTGCTAGTGGTTTGGACTTAACAGATACGCAGTATTTT
CASGLDLTDTQYF
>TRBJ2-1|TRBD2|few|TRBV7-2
TGTGCCAGCAGCTTTACCGGGACTAGCGGGACCAATGAGCAGTTCTTC
CASSFTGTSGTNEQFF
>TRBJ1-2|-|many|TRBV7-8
TGTGCCAGCAGCCGGGGGGGGGATCACTATGGCTACACCTTC
CASSRGGDHYGYTF
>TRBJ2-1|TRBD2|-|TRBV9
TGTGCCAGCAGGGACTTAGCGGGAACGAATGAGCAGTTCTTC
CASRDLAGTNEQFF
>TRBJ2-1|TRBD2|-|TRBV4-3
TGCGCCAGCAGCCAAGATAGTGGGACTAGCGGGGGGAATGAGCAGTTCTTC
CASSQDSGTSGGNEQFF
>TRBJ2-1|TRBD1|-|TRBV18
TGTGCCAGCTCACTAACCGGGACAGGGAACAATGAGCAGTTCTTC
CASSLTGTGNNEQFF
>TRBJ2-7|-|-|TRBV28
TGTGCCAGCAGTTTTGCCCCCGGGGTTAGCTCCTACGAGCAGTACTTC
CASSFAPGVSSYEQYF
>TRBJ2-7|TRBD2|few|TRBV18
TGTGCCAGCTCACCCCTGCCGGGGGGGAGCTACGAGCAGTACTTC
CASSPLPGGSYEQYF
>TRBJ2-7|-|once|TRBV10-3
TGTGCCATCAGTGAGGGGGGTCCCCTCGACGAGCAGTACTTC
CAISEGGPLDEQYF
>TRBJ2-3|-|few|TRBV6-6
TGTGCCAGCAGGGAGAGTGGGGACGGCACAGATACGCAGTATTTT
CASRESGDGTDTQYF
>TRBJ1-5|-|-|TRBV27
TGTGCCAGCAGCACGCAGAGCAATCAGCCCCAGCATTTT
CASSTQSNQPQHF
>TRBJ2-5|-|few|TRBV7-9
TGTGCCAGCAGCTTAGCTAGGGGCTTGGAGACCCAGTACTTC
CASSLARGLETQYF
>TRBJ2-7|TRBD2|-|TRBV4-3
TGCGCCAGCAGCCAAGGACTAGCGGGAGGGCCTATTCCCTACGAGCAGTACTTC
CASSQGLAGGPIPYEQYF
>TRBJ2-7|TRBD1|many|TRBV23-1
TGCGCCAGCACCATCTCGCCGGGACAGGGGACCTACGAGCAGTACTTC
CASTISPGQGTYEQYF
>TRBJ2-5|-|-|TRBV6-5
TGTGCCAGCAGTTGGGCGGGGGAGACCCAGTACTTC
CASSWAGETQYF
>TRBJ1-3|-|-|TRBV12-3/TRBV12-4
TGTGCCAGCAGCCCGGGGGGGGCGGAAGGAAACACCATATATTTT
CASSPGGAEGNTIYF
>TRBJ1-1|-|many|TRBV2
TGTGCCAGCGTACTGGGGACTGAAGCTTTCTTT
CASVLGTEAFF
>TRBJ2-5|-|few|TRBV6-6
TGTGCCAGCAGCCCTAGCGGAGGGGGACTGGAGTACTTC
CASSPSGGGLEYF
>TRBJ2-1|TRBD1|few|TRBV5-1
TGCGCCAGCAGCTTGGGGACAGGGTACAATGAGCAGTTCTTC
CASSLGTGYNEQFF
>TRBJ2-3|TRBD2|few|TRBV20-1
TGCAGTGCCAACCCCGGGACTAGCGGGACGAACACAGATACGCAGTATTTT
CSANPGTSGTNTDTQYF
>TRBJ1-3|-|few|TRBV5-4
TGTGCCAGCAGCTCACAGGGTATCTCTGGAAACACCATATATTTT
CASSSQGISGNTIYF
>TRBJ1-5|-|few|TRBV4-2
TGTGCCAGCAGCCAAGAAGGGATCCGGGAGCCCCAGCATTTT
CASSQEGIREPQHF
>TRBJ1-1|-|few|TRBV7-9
TGTGCCAGCAGCTCCGCGGCGAACACTGAAGCTTTCTTT
CASSSAANTEAFF
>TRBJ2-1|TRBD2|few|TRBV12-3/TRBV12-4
TGTGCCAGCAGAACTACTGGGACTAGCGGGAGCTATGAGCAGTTCTTC
CASRTTGTSGSYEQFF
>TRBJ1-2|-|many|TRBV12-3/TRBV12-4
TGTGCCAGCAGTGTCAGGGGCGGCTATGGCTACACCTTC
CASSVRGGYGYTF
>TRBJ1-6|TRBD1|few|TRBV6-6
TGTGCCAGCAGTTACCCGGCCAGGGGGGCGCGTAATTCACCCCTCCACTTT
CASSYPARGARNSPLHF
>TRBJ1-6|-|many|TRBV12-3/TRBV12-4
TGTGCCAGCACCCGTTCGATCCCCTATAATTCACCCCTCCACTTT
CASTRSIPYNSPLHF
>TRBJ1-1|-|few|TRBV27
TGTGCCAGCAGCTCCGGAGGGGGGAGGACTGAAGCTTTCTTT
CASSSGGGRTEAFF
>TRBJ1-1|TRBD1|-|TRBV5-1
TGCGCCAGCAGCTCGGACAGGGTAAGAACTGAAGCTTTCTTT
CASSSDRVRTEAFF
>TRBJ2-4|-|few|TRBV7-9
TGTGCCAGCAGCTTAGGGCTAGCCAAAAACATTCAGTACTTC
CASSLGLAKNIQYF
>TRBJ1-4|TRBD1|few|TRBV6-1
TGTGCCAGCAGTGGGAGTGTAGGGGGCCGGGAAAAACTGTTTTTT
CASSGSVGGREKLFF
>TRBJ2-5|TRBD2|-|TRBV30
TGTGCCTGGTGCCCGGCCGGGAGGGAGACCCAGTACTTC
CAWCPAGRETQYF
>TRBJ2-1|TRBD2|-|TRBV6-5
TGTGCCAGCAGTCAACTAGCGGGAGAGAACGATGAGCAGTTCTTC
CASSQLAGENDEQFF
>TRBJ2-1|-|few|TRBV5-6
TGTGCCAGCAGGAGGTGGAATGAGCAGTTCTTC
CASRRWNEQFF
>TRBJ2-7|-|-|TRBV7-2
TGTGCCAGCAGCTTAGACTGGCTCTCCGAGCAGTACTTC
CASSLDWLSEQYF
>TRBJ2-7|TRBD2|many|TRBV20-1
TGCAGTGCTAGAGATAGGGCTAGCGGAGGATACGAGCAGTACTTC
CSARDRASGGYEQYF
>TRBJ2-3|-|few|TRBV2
TGTGCCAGCAGACTCGGGACCCATCCCACAGATACGCAGTATTTT
CASRLGTHPTDTQYF
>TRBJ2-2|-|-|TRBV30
TGTGCCTGGAGCCGGGACATAGTAAACACCGGGGAGCTGTTTTTT
CAWSRDIVNTGELFF
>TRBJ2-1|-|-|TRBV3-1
TGTGCCAGCAGCCAAGTGGGCGGGAAGCAGTTCTTC
CASSQVGGKQFF
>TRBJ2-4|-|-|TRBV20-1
TGCAGTGCTAGAGTCGGCGGCGCGGACATTCAGTACTTC
CSARVGGADIQYF
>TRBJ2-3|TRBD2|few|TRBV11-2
TGTGCCAGCAGCATGAGGCTGGGGGGGGGTGTAAGCACAGATACGCAGTATTTT
CASSMRLGGGVSTDTQYF
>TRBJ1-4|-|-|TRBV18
TGTGCCAGCTCCCCCCCGGGCTGGCCAGGCCTGAATGAAAAACTGTTTTTT
CASSPPGWPGLNEKLFF